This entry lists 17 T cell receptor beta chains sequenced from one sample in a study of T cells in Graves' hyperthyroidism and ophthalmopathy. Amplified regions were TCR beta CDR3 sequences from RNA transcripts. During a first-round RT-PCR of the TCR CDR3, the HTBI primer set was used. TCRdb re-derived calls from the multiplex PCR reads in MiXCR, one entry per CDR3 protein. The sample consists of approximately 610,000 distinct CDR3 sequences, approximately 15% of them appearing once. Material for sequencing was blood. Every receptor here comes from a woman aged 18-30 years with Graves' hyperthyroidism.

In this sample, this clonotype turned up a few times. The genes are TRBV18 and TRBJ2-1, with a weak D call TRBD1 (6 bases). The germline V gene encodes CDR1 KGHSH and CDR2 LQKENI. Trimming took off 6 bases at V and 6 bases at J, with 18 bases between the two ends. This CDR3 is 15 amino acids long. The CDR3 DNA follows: TGTGCCAGCTCCGTTGGGCGCGACAGGCGCAATGAGCAGTTCTTC. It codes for CASSVGRDRRNEQFF. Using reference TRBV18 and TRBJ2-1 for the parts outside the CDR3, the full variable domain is NAGVMQNPRHLVRRRGQEARLRCSPMKGHSHVYWYRQLPEEGLKFMVYLQKENIIDESGMPKERFSAEFPKEGPSILRIQQVVRGDSAAYFCASSVGRDRRNEQFFGPGTRLTVL.

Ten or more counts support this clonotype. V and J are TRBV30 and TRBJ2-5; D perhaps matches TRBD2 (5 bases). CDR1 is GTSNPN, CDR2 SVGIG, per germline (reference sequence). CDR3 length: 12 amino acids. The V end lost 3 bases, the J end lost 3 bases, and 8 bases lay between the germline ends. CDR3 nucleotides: TGTGCCTGGAGGAGGGCCAAAGAGACCCAGTACTTC. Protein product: CAWRRAKETQYF.

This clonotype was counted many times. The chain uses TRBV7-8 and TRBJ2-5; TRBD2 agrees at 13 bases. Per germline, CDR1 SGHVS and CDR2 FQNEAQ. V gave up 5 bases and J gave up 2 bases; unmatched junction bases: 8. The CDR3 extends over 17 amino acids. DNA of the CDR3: TGTGCCAGCAGCCGGAGAGGGACTAGCGGGGCACAAGAGACCCAGTACTTC. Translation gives CASSRRGTSGAQETQYF.

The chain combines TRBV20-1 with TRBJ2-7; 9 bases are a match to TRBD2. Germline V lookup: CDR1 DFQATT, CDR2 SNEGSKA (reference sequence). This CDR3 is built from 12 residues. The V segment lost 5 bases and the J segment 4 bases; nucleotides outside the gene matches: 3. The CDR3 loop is CSAWTSAYEQYF. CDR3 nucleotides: TGCAGTGCTTGGACTAGCGCGTACGAGCAGTACTTC.

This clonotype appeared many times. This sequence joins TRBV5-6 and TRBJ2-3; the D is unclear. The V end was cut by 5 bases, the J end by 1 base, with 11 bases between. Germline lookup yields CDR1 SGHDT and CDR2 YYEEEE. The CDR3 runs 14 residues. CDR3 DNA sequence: TGTGCCAGCAGACTCTTAAGTGGCACAGATACGCAGTATTTT. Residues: CASRLLSGTDTQYF.

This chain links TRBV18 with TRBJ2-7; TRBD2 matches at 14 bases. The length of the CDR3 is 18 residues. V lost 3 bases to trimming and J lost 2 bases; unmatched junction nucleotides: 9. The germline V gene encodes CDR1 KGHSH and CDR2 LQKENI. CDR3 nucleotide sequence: TGTGCCAGCTCACCTGAGACTAGCGGGAGGGTCTTTACCTACGAGCAGTACTTC. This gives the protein CASSPETSGRVFTYEQYF.

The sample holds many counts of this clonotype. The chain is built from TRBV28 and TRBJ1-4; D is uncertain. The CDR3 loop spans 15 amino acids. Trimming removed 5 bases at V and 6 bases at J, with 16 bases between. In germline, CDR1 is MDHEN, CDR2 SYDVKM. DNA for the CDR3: TGTGCCAGCAGTCCTTTGTCAGGTACAGATGAAAAACTGTTTTTT. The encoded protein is CASSPLSGTDEKLFF.

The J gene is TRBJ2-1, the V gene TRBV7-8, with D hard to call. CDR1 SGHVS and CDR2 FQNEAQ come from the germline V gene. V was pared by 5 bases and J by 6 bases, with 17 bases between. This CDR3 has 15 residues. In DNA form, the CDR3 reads TGTGCCAGCAGCAGCTTAGTAATGGATAGCAATGAGCAGTTCTTC. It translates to CASSSLVMDSNEQFF.

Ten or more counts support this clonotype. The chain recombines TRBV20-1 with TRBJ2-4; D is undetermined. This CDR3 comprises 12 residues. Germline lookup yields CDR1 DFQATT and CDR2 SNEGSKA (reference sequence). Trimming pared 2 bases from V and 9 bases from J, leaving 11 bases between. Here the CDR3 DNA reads TGCAGTGCTAGACAAAACAAGGGCATTCAGTACTTC. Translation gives CSARQNKGIQYF.

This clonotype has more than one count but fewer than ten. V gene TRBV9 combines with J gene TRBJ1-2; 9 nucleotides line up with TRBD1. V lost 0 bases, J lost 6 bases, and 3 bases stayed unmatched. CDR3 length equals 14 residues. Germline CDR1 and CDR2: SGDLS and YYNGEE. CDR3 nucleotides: TGTGCCAGCAGCGTAGGACAGGGGGGAGATGGCTACACCTTC. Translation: CASSVGQGGDGYTF.

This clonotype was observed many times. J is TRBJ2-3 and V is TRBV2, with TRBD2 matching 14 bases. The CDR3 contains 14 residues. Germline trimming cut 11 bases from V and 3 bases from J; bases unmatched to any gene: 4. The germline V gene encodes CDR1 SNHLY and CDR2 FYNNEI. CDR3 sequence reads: CAGRLAGGTDTQYF. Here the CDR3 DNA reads TGTGCCGGGAGACTAGCGGGAGGGACAGATACGCAGTATTTT.

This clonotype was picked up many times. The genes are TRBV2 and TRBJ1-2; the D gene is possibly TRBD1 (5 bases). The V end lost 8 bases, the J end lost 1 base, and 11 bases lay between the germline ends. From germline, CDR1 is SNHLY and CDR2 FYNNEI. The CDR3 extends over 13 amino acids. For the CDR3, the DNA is TGTGCCAGCTCCCAGGGAAGTAACTATGGCTACACCTTC. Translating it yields CASSQGSNYGYTF.

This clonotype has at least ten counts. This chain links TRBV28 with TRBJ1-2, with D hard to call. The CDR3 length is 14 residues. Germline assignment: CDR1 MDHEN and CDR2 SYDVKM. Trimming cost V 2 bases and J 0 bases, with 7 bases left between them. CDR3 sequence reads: CASSLNRANYGYTF. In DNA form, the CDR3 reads TGTGCCAGCAGTTTAAACCGAGCTAACTATGGCTACACCTTC.

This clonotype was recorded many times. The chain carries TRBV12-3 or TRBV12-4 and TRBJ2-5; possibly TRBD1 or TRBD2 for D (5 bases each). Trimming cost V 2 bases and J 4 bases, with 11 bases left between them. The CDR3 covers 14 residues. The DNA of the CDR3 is TGTGCCAGCAGTTTAATGTTGAGGGGAGAGACCCAGTACTTC. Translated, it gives CASSLMLRGETQYF.

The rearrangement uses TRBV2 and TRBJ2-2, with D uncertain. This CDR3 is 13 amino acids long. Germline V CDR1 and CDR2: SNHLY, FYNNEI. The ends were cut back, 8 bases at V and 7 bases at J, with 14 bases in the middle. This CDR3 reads CASRAVLGGELFF. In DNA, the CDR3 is TGTGCCAGCCGGGCGGTCCTCGGCGGGGAGCTGTTTTTT.

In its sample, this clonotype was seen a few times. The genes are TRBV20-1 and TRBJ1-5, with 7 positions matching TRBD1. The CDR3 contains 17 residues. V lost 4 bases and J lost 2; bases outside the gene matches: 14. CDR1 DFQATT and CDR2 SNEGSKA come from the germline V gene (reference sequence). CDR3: CSAIRTGALGGNQPQHF. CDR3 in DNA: TGCAGTGCTATTAGGACAGGTGCCCTCGGTGGCAATCAGCCCCAGCATTTT.

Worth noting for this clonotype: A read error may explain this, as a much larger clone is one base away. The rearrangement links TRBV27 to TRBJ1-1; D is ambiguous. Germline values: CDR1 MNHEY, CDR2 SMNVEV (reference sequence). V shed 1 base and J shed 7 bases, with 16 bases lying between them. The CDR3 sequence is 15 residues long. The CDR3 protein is CASSLFGVGYIEAFF. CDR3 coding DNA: TGTGCCAGCAGTTTATTCGGGGTGGGGTACATTGAAGCTTTCTTT.